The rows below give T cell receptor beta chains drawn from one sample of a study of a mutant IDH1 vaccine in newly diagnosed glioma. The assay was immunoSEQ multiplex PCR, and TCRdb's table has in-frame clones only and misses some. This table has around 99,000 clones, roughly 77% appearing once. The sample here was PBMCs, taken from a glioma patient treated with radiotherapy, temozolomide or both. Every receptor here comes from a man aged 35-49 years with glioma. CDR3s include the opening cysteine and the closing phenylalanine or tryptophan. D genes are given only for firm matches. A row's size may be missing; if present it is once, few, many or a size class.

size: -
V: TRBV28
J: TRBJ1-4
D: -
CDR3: CASSSNRGLRGKLFF
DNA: TGTGCCAGCAGTTCCAACAGAGGTCTTCGTGGAAAACTGTTTTTT

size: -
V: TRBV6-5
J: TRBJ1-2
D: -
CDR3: CASSYLDSYYGYTF
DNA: TGTGCCAGCAGTTACCTGGACAGTTACTATGGCTACACCTTC

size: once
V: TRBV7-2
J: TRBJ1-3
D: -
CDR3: CASSLTGSSGNTIYF
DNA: TGTGCCAGCAGCTTAACAGGTTCCTCTGGAAACACCATATATTTT

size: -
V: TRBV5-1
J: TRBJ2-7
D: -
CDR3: CASSLNRDFYEQYF
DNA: TGCGCCAGCAGCTTGAACAGGGATTTCTACGAGCAGTACTTC

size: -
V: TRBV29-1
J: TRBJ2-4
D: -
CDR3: CSIRQTLAKNIQYF
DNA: TGCAGCATCCGACAGACCCTAGCCAAAAACATTCAGTACTTC

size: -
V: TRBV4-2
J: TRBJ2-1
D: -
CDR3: CASSQELGSSYNEQFF
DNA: TGTGCCAGCAGCCAAGAGCTAGGGAGCTCCTACAATGAGCAGTTCTTC

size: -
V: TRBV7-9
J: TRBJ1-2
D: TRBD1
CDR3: CASSIAAGTGVNYGYTF
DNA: TGTGCCAGCAGTATAGCCGCCGGGACAGGGGTAAACTATGGCTACACCTTC

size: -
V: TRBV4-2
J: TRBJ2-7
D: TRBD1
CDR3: CASSQDQGQGTYEQYF
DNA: TGTGCCAGCAGCCAAGACCAGGGACAGGGGACGTACGAGCAGTACTTC

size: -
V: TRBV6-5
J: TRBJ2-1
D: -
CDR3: CASSRGLGVYNEQFF
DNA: TGTGCCAGCAGTAGGGGACTCGGGGTCTACAATGAGCAGTTCTTC

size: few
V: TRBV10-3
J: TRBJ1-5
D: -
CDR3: CATGSGRPRQPQHF
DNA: TGTGCCACCGGGAGCGGGAGGCCCCGACAGCCCCAGCATTTT

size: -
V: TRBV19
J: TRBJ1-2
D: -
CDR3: CASRNMGGMEKNGYTF
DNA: TGTGCCAGTAGAAATATGGGGGGGATGGAAAAAAATGGCTACACCTTC

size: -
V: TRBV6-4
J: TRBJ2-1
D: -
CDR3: CASSDSNPPDEQFF
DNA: TGTGCCAGCAGTGACTCGAATCCGCCCGATGAGCAGTTCTTC

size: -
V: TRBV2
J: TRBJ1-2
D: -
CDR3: CASSGNYGYTF
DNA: TGTGCCAGCAGTGGTAACTATGGCTACACCTTC

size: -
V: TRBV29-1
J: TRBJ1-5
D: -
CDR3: CSVVPDSNQPQHF
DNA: TGCAGCGTTGTCCCGGATAGCAATCAGCCCCAGCATTTT

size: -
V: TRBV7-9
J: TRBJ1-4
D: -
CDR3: CASSLAVGSGFRDQEKLFF
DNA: TGTGCCAGCAGCTTAGCGGTCGGGAGCGGATTCAGGGACCAGGAAAAACTGTTTTTT

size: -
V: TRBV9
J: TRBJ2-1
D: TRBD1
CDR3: CASSVGQGANEQFF
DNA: TGTGCCAGCAGCGTAGGACAGGGGGCGAATGAGCAGTTCTTC

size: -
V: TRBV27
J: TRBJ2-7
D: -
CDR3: CASSLGSSGSYEQYF
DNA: TGTGCCAGCAGTTTAGGGTCCTCTGGTTCCTACGAGCAGTACTTC

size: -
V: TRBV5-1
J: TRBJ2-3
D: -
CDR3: CASSGNPEPSTDTQYF
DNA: TGCGCCAGCAGCGGGAACCCGGAGCCTAGCACAGATACGCAGTATTTT

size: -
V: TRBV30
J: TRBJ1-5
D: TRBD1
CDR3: CACSTGTGDQPQHF
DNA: TGTGCCTGTTCTACCGGGACAGGGGATCAGCCCCAGCATTTT

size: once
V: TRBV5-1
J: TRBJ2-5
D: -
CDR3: CASRSGLEQYF
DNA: TGCGCCAGCAGATCGGGGTTGGAGCAGTACTTC

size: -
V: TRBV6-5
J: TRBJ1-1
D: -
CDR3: CASSYSNFNTEAFF
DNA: TGTGCCAGCAGTTACTCGAACTTTAACACTGAAGCTTTCTTT

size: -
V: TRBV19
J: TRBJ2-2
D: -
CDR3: CASTRGGPSRGGELFF
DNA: TGTGCCAGTACCAGAGGGGGACCTTCGAGAGGCGGGGAGCTGTTTTTT

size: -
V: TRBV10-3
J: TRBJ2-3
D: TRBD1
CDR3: CAISESPGQGTDTQYF
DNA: TGTGCCATCAGTGAGTCCCCGGGACAGGGCACAGATACGCAGTATTTT

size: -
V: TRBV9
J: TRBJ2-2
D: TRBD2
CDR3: CASSVAPLAGGLSTGELFF
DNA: TGTGCCAGCAGCGTAGCCCCACTAGCGGGAGGCCTCAGCACCGGGGAGCTGTTTTTT

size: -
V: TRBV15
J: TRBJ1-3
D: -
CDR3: CATSREDVSSGNTIYF
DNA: TGTGCCACCAGCAGAGAGGACGTTTCCTCTGGAAACACCATATATTTT

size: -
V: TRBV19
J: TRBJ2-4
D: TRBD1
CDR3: CASSIQGAGAKNIQYF
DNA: TGTGCCAGTAGTATTCAGGGGGCAGGTGCCAAAAACATTCAGTACTTC

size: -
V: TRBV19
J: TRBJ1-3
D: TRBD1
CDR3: CAARGQGRSGNTIYF
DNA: TGTGCCGCGCGGGGACAGGGGCGTTCTGGAAACACCATATATTTT

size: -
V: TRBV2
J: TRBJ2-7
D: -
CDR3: CASINRAYEQYF
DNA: TGTGCCAGCATCAACAGGGCCTACGAGCAGTACTTC

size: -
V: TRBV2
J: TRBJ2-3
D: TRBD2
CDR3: CASSRDYSSTDTQYF
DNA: TGTGCCAGCAGTAGGGACTACTCTAGCACAGATACGCAGTATTTT

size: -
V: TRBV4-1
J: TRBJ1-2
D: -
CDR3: CASSQEGGENYGYTF
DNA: TGCGCCAGCAGCCAAGAGGGGGGGGAGAACTATGGCTACACCTTC

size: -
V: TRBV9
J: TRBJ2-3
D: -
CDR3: CASSVRITDTQYF
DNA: TGTGCCAGCAGCGTGCGGATCACAGATACGCAGTATTTT

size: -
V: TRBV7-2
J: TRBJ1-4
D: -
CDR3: CASSRQTNEKLFF
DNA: TGTGCCAGCAGTCGACAGACTAATGAAAAACTGTTTTTT

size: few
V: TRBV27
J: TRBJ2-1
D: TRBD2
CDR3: CASSLGTSLNEQFF
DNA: TGTGCCAGCAGTTTAGGGACTAGTTTAAATGAGCAGTTCTTC

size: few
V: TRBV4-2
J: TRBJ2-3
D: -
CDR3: CASSQGPTDTQYF
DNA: TGTGCCAGCAGCCAAGGGCCCACAGATACGCAGTATTTT

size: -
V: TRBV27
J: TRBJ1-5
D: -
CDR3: CASSLLGQGGWSQHF
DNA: TGTGCCAGCAGTTTATTAGGGCAGGGCGGTTGGTCCCAGCATTTT

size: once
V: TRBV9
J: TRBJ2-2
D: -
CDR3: CASSVRSTGELFF
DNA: TGTGCCAGCAGCGTACGTTCCACCGGGGAGCTGTTTTTT

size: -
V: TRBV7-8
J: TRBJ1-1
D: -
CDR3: CASSLSETNTEAFF
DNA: TGTGCCAGCAGCTTATCGGAGACGAACACTGAAGCTTTCTTT

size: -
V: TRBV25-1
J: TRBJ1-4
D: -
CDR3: CASSEGGREKLFF
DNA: TGTGCCAGCAGTGAAGGGGGGAGGGAAAAACTGTTTTTT

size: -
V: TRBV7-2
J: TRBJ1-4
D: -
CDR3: CASSYLGSNEKLFF
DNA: TGTGCCAGCAGCTACCTGGGGAGTAATGAAAAACTGTTTTTT

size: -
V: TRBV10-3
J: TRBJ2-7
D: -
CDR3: CAISGLWTDYEQYF
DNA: TGTGCCATCAGTGGACTATGGACAGACTACGAGCAGTACTTC

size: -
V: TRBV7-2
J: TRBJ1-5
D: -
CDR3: CASSQDRTGGAQHF
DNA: TGTGCCAGCAGCCAGGATAGAACGGGGGGAGCCCAGCATTTT

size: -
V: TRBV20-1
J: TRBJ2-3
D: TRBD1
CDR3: CSAIWDSTQYF
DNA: TGCAGTGCTATCTGGGACAGTACGCAGTATTTT

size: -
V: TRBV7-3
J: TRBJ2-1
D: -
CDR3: CASSLGGGSYNEQFF
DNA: TGTGCCAGCAGCTTGGGAGGGGGCTCCTACAATGAGCAGTTCTTC

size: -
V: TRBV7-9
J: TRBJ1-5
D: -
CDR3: CASSWATSNQPQHF
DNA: TGTGCCAGCAGCTGGGCCACTAGCAATCAGCCCCAGCATTTT

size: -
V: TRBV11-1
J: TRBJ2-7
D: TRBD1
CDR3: CASSPAHAGGQSSYEQYF
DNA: TGTGCCAGCAGCCCAGCTCACGCAGGGGGACAGAGCTCCTACGAGCAGTACTTC

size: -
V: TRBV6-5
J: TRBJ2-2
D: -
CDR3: CASTTLGNTGELFF
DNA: TGTGCCAGCACCACCCTAGGGAACACCGGGGAGCTGTTTTTT

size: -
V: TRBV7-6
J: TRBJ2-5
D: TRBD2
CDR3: CASSSGTTYQETQYF
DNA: TGTGCCAGCAGCTCCGGGACTACCTACCAAGAGACCCAGTACTTC

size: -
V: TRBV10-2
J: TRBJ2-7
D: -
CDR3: CASVWAHEQYF
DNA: TGCGCCAGCGTCTGGGCCCACGAGCAGTACTTC

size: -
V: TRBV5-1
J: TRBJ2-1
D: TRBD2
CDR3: CASSSGTSYNEQFF
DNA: TGCGCCAGCAGCTCCGGGACTAGTTACAATGAGCAGTTCTTC

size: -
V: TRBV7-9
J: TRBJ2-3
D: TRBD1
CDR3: CASSPRGRGSTDTQYF
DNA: TGTGCCAGCAGCCCCCGGGGCAGGGGGTCCACAGATACGCAGTATTTT

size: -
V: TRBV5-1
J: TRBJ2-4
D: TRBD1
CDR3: CASSLGTAKNIQYF
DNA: TGCGCCAGCAGCCTAGGGACAGCAAAAAACATTCAGTACTTC

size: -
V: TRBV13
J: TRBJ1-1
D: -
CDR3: CASSLWVNTEAFF
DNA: TGTGCCAGCAGCTTATGGGTTAACACTGAAGCTTTCTTT

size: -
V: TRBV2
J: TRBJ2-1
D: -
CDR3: CASSYLAAYNEQFF
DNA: TGTGCCAGCAGTTATCTAGCAGCCTACAATGAGCAGTTCTTC

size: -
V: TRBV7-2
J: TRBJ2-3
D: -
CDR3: CASSSSPSTDTQYF
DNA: TGTGCCAGCAGCTCCTCCCCTAGCACAGATACGCAGTATTTT

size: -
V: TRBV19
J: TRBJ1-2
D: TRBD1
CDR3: CASKWTGADNYGYTF
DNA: TGTGCCAGTAAGTGGACAGGGGCCGATAACTATGGCTACACCTTC

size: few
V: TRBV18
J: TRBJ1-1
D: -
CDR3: CASEGQLNTEAFF
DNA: TGTGCCAGCGAAGGACAGCTGAACACTGAAGCTTTCTTT

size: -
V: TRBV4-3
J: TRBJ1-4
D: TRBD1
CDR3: CASTPRGGRTNEKLFF
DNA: TGCGCCAGCACCCCAAGAGGGGGCAGGACTAATGAAAAACTGTTTTTT

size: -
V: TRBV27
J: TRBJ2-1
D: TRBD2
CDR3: CASRRSGTSGRVNNEQFF
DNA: TGTGCCAGCAGAAGATCCGGGACTAGCGGGAGGGTAAACAATGAGCAGTTCTTC

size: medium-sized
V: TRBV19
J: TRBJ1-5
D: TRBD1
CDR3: CASSRSGTGGVPQHF
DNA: TGTGCCAGTAGTAGGTCCGGGACAGGGGGCGTCCCCCAGCATTTT